Presented here are 32 T cell receptor beta chains from one specimen sequenced in a study of cytomegalovirus exposure and HLA in healthy donors. Primers included in the PCR were 60 Vbeta and 13 Jbeta primers. The protocol was immunoSEQ multiplex PCR, while the TCRdb copy is restricted to in-frame clones and leaves out a portion. Of about 130,000 clones listed, approximately 87% are singletons. Sequencing was done on a sample of PBMCs. These receptors were taken from a man aged 18 to 29 in good health and CMV-seropositive.

This chain links TRBV15 with TRBJ2-7; TRBD1 might be the D (6 bases). Trimming left V 0 bases short and J 10 bases short, with 10 bases between. CDR3 length: 12 residues. Germline lookup yields CDR1 LNHNV and CDR2 YYDKDF (reference sequence). CDR3 loop: CATSRDGGPQYF. The CDR3 DNA reads as TGTGCCACCAGCAGAGATGGGGGCCCCCAGTACTTC.

The chain uses TRBV10-1 and TRBJ2-2; the match to TRBD1 covers 9 bases. Germline loops: CDR1 WNHNN, CDR2 SYGVQD (reference sequence). This CDR3 has 14 residues. After removal of 3 bases from V and 6 bases from J, the junction contained 2 bases not matched to a gene. CDR3 region: CASSEQGAPGELFF. The CDR3 region has the DNA TGCGCCAGCAGTGAACAGGGGGCTCCCGGGGAGCTGTTTTTT.

The chain combines TRBV5-6 with TRBJ2-5; 7 positions match TRBD2. Near its end, the DNA agrees better with TRBJ2-7, so the J call may be wrong. In germline, CDR1 is SGHDT, CDR2 YYEEEE. The CDR3 is 14 amino acids. CDR3 sequence (DNA): TGTGCCAGCAGCTTATGGGGGGGGGAGTACGAGCAGTACTTC. It codes for CASSLWGGEYEQYF.

The chain is built from TRBV7-6 and TRBJ2-3, with 8 bases that match TRBD1. The junction had 9 bases not matched to a gene; V was cut back by 5 bases and J by 5 bases. This CDR3 has 15 residues. CDR1 and CDR2 from the germline V gene are SGHVS and FNYEAQ. Here the CDR3 DNA reads TGTGCCAGCAGCCCGAGACAGGGGCACCTAGATACGCAGTATTTT. Its protein product is CASSPRQGHLDTQYF.

The J gene is TRBJ2-1, the V gene TRBV1; the table's D gene call, TRBD2, was not cross checked with the DNA. TRBV1 is classified as a pseudogene. This CDR3 has 16 amino acids. The chain's CDR3 is CTSSQDWRGGYNEQFF. CDR3 nucleotides: TGCACCAGCAGCCAAGACTGGCGGGGGGGCTACAATGAGCAGTTCTTC.

This sequence joins TRBV30 and TRBJ2-5; TRBD1 matches 7 bases. There are 15 residues in the CDR3. Trimming took 3 bases from V and 1 from J; bases not matched to a gene: 8. The V gene's germline CDR1 is GTSNPN and CDR2 SVGIG (reference sequence). The CDR3 spells CAWSRTGYLQETQYF. The CDR3, as DNA: TGTGCCTGGAGCCGGACAGGCTACCTCCAAGAGACCCAGTACTTC.

This clone was counted a few times. The chain couples TRBV6-1 to TRBJ1-1, with D possibly TRBD1 on 5 matching bases. The V end was cut by 8 bases, the J end by 0 bases, with 13 bases between. The germline CDR1 and CDR2 sequences are MNHNS and SASEGT. This CDR3 spans 14 amino acids. DNA of the CDR3: TGTGCCAGCTACCCAGGGAACGTGAACACTGAAGCTTTCTTT. Its protein is CASYPGNVNTEAFF.

V gene TRBV6-5 combines with J gene TRBJ1-5; D gene ambiguous. Germline V gives CDR1 MNHEY, CDR2 SVGAGI. The CDR3 has 15 amino acids. V lost 0 bases, J lost 5 bases, and 11 bases lay in between. The CDR3 DNA reads TGTGCCAGCAGTTACTCGAGGCGGCAACATCAGCCCCAGCATTTT. Amino acids: CASSYSRRQHQPQHF.

This chain uses TRBV27 with TRBJ2-3, with TRBD1 matching 10 bases. This CDR3 comprises 17 residues. CDR1 MNHEY and CDR2 SMNVEV come from the germline V gene (reference sequence). The V gene end was trimmed by 3 bases and the J gene end by 2 bases; junction bases not matched to a gene: 8. For the CDR3, the DNA is TGTGCCAGCAGTTTGAGGGGACAGGGGCACCCCACAGATACGCAGTATTTT. It encodes CASSLRGQGHPTDTQYF.

V usage is TRBV10-3 and J usage is TRBJ2-3; 8 bases are a match to TRBD2. CDR1 and CDR2 from the germline V gene are ENHRY and SYGVKD. This CDR3 region has 16 residues. With V trimmed by 3 bases and J by 2 bases, 7 bases remained unmatched. CDR3: CAISDRRAGDTDTQYF. DNA of the CDR3: TGTGCCATCAGTGATAGGCGAGCGGGGGACACAGATACGCAGTATTTT.

This chain uses TRBV5-1 with TRBJ2-6, with D possibly being TRBD1 (5 bases). The CDR3 length is 18 residues. Deletions cut 4 bases from V and 0 bases from J, with 17 bases between. Germline V gene lookup returns CDR1 SGHRS and CDR2 YFSETQ. CDR3 coding DNA: TGCGCCAGCAGCCCGCAGGGTAGCCAGAGCTCTGGGGCCAACGTCCTGACTTTC. It specifies CASSPQGSQSSGANVLTF.

The chain links TRBV6-5 to TRBJ1-4, with TRBD1 identical over 7 bases. Trimming removed 2 bases from V and 10 bases from J; junction bases left unmatched: 7. Germline V gene lookup returns CDR1 MNHEY and CDR2 SVGAGI. The CDR3 loop spans 14 amino acids. Here the CDR3 DNA reads TGTGCCAGCAGTTACGGGACAGATGCGGTAAAACTGTTTTTT. Residues: CASSYGTDAVKLFF.

The V call is TRBV19, the J call TRBJ1-2, with 9 nucleotides matching TRBD1. CDR3 length: 11 residues. CDR1 LNHDA and CDR2 SQIVND come from the germline V gene (reference sequence). Trimming removed 8 bases from V and 6 bases from J; junction bases left unmatched: 1. The CDR3 DNA reads TGTGCCAGTCGACAGGGGGATGGCTACACCTTC. Translation gives CASRQGDGYTF.

The J gene is TRBJ2-1, the V gene TRBV6-8; 9 positions match TRBD1. The germline V gene has CDR1 MNHGY and CDR2 SAAAGT. The CDR3 consists of 15 residues. Unmatched junction bases numbered 8, after V lost 4 bases and J lost 7 bases. CDR3 nucleotides: TGTGCCAGCAGTTTCGGGACAGGGAGGATGAATGAGCAGTTCTTC. Protein product: CASSFGTGRMNEQFF.

The chain joins TRBV9 to TRBJ2-3; D is perhaps TRBD2 (5 bases). The germline V and J ends were trimmed by 3 bases and 5 bases, with 10 bases remaining between them. Germline V gene data show CDR1 as SGDLS and CDR2 as YYNGEE. CDR3 size: 13 residues. The CDR3 sequence is CASSGNEGDTQYF. For the CDR3, the DNA is TGTGCCAGCAGCGGGAATGAGGGAGATACGCAGTATTTT.

The chain combines TRBV6-1 with TRBJ2-5; 7 nucleotides align to TRBD2. The CDR3 is 15 amino acids. Germline V gene data show CDR1 as MNHNS and CDR2 as SASEGT. V lost 4 bases to trimming and J lost 2 bases; unmatched junction nucleotides: 7. The CDR3 sequence is CASSVLTSAQETQYF. The CDR3 nucleotides read TGTGCCAGCAGTGTCCTTACTAGCGCTCAAGAGACCCAGTACTTC.

The chain joins TRBV5-6 to TRBJ2-7; 8 nucleotides match TRBD1. The V gene end was trimmed by 4 bases and the J gene end by 2 bases; junction bases not matched to a gene: 11. Germline V gene lookup returns CDR1 SGHDT and CDR2 YYEEEE. The CDR3 sequence is 16 residues long. In DNA, the CDR3 is TGTGCCAGCAGCCGAGGGGACAGGAGAAGCACCTACGAGCAGTACTTC. It specifies CASSRGDRRSTYEQYF.

This clone was detected only a few times. The chain uses TRBV21-1 and TRBJ2-2; the table's D call of TRBD1 was not tested on the DNA. TRBV21-1 constitutes a pseudogene. The CDR3 runs to 20 residues. The chain's CDR3 is CASSKVGVRGQLKNTGELFF. CDR3 nucleotides: TGTGCCAGCAGCAAGGTTGGGGTTCGAGGACAGCTCAAGAACACCGGGGAGCTGTTTTTT.

This chain links TRBV19 with TRBJ1-5, with TRBD1 identical over 8 bases. Losses at the gene ends were 6 bases for V and 15 bases for J; bases not matched to a gene: 4. CDR1 is LNHDA, CDR2 SQIVND, per germline (reference sequence). CDR3 length equals 10 residues. The CDR3 reads CASSLQGGHF. The CDR3 DNA reads TGTGCCAGTAGCCTACAGGGGGGGCATTTT. The full variable domain, its missing parts supplied by reference TRBV19 and TRBJ1-5, is DGGITQSPKYLFRKEGQNVTLSCEQNLNHDAMYWYRQDPGQGLRLIYYSQIVNDFQKGDIAEGYSVSREKKESFPLTVTSAQKNPTAFYLCASSLQGGHFGDGTRLSIL.

The chain combines TRBV9 with TRBJ1-2; 7 positions match TRBD1. The germline gives CDR1 SGDLS, CDR2 YYNGEE. The V gene end was trimmed by 0 bases and the J gene end by 2 bases; junction bases not matched to a gene: 4. The CDR3 is made up of 15 amino acids. The CDR3 region has the DNA TGTGCCAGCAGCGTAGAAGGGACAGCCAACTATGGCTACACCTTC. Protein product: CASSVEGTANYGYTF. Full variable domain (rest looked up from reference TRBV9 and TRBJ1-2): DSGVTQTPKHLITATGQRVTLRCSPRSGDLSVYWYQQSLDQGLQFLIQYYNGEERAKGNILERFSAQQFPDLHSELNLSSLELGDSALYFCASSVEGTANYGYTFGSGTRLTVV.

This sequence joins TRBV7-6 and TRBJ2-5; D gene unclear. This CDR3 is 15 amino acids long. From germline, CDR1 is SGHVS and CDR2 FNYEAQ. V lost 4 bases and J 0 bases, leaving 12 bases between the germline ends. The CDR3, as DNA: TGTGCCAGCAGCTCCTCATGGGCGCACCAAGAGACCCAGTACTTC. This gives the protein CASSSSWAHQETQYF.

The chain carries TRBV2 and TRBJ2-7, with 7 nucleotides matching TRBD1. Trimming took 6 bases from V and 2 from J; bases not matched to a gene: 7. Germline-derived CDR1 and CDR2 are SNHLY and FYNNEI. This CDR3 spans 14 amino acids. The CDR3 sequence: CASSPRQGTYEQYF. DNA for the CDR3: TGTGCCAGCAGCCCTCGACAGGGAACCTACGAGCAGTACTTC.

The rearrangement joins TRBV30 to TRBJ1-1; D ambiguous. The CDR3 is 11 residues long. Trimming stripped 7 bases from V and 1 base from J, with 7 bases between. In germline, CDR1 is GTSNPN, CDR2 SVGIG (reference sequence). The CDR3 here is CAYGGNTEAFF. The CDR3 coding sequence is TGTGCCTATGGCGGGAACACTGAAGCTTTCTTT.

This clone has more than one count but fewer than ten. The chain employs TRBV7-6 and TRBJ2-1; TRBD2 aligns across 14 bases. Germline V gene data show CDR1 as SGHVS and CDR2 as FNYEAQ. The CDR3 contains 15 residues. Unmatched junction bases numbered 3, after V lost 5 bases and J lost 6 bases. The CDR3 sequence is CASSGLAGGPNEQFF. The DNA of the CDR3 is TGTGCCAGCAGCGGACTAGCGGGGGGCCCCAATGAGCAGTTCTTC. Supplemented by reference TRBV7-6 and TRBJ2-1, the full variable domain reads GAGVSQSPRYKVTKRGQDVALRCDPISGHVSLYWYRQALGQGPEFLTYFNYEAQQDKSGLPNDRFSAERPEGSISTLTIQRTEQRDSAMYRCASSGLAGGPNEQFFGPGTRLTVL.

This chain uses TRBV6-5 with TRBJ2-3; 7 nucleotides match TRBD1. The V and J ends lost 0 bases and 5 bases, in that order; junction bases with no gene match: 8. Germline V gives CDR1 MNHEY, CDR2 SVGAGI. There are 16 residues in the CDR3. This CDR3 is CASSYSGTALGDTQYF. The CDR3 DNA reads TGTGCCAGCAGTTACTCGGGGACAGCTTTAGGAGATACGCAGTATTTT.

This chain links TRBV6-1 with TRBJ2-7; TRBD1 might be the D (5 bases). Germline V gives CDR1 MNHNS, CDR2 SASEGT. The CDR3 runs to 12 residues. V lost 7 bases to trimming and J lost 6 bases, with 13 bases between them. This CDR3 reads CASKNQGPEQYF. CDR3 in DNA: TGTGCCAGCAAGAACCAGGGTCCCGAGCAGTACTTC.

V usage is TRBV28 and J usage is TRBJ2-7; D might be TRBD1 (5 bases). Germline loops: CDR1 MDHEN, CDR2 SYDVKM. Trimming removed 5 bases at V and 0 bases at J, with 14 bases between. There are 15 residues in the CDR3. The CDR3 sequence: CASSPQGSVSYEQYF. DNA of the CDR3: TGTGCCAGCAGTCCGCAGGGTAGTGTCTCCTACGAGCAGTACTTC.

The V and J genes are TRBV29-1 and TRBJ2-1, with 10 bases fitting TRBD1. Germline trimming cut 6 bases from V and 5 bases from J; bases unmatched to any gene: 4. CDR1 and CDR2 (germline): SQVTM, ANQGSEA. This CDR3 is 13 amino acids long. DNA of the CDR3: TGCAGCGTGGGGACAGGGGTGGACAATGAGCAGTTCTTC. Translating gives CSVGTGVDNEQFF.

This clone was found a few times. The chain is built from TRBV19 and TRBJ2-7, with a weak D call TRBD2 (5 bases). V shed 11 bases and J shed 6 bases, with 17 bases lying between them. Germline lookup yields CDR1 LNHDA and CDR2 SQIVND (reference sequence). CDR3 length: 12 amino acids. This CDR3 is CACSRGITEQYF. CDR3 sequence (DNA): TGTGCCTGCAGTAGAGGGATCACCGAGCAGTACTTC.

The rearrangement joins TRBV7-2 to TRBJ1-1; possibly TRBD1 for D (6 bases). The V gene's germline CDR1 is SGHTA and CDR2 FQGNSA. V shed 4 bases and J shed 0 bases, with 12 bases lying between them. The CDR3 has 15 residues. As DNA, the CDR3 is TGTGCCAGCAGCTCCGGACAGACCATGAACACTGAAGCTTTCTTT. Its translation: CASSSGQTMNTEAFF.

This CDR3 is CASSVQNTGELFF. CDR3 DNA: TGCGCCAGCAGTGTACAGAACACCGGGGAGCTGTTTTTT. The chain combines TRBV10-1 with TRBJ2-2, with unresolved D. Trimming pared 4 bases from V and 1 base from J, leaving 4 bases between. CDR1 is WNHNN, CDR2 SYGVQD, per germline (reference sequence). The CDR3 length is 13 residues.

The chain uses TRBV7-9 and TRBJ1-5; no clear D gene. Germline-derived CDR1 and CDR2 are SEHNR and FQNEAQ (reference sequence). Trimming took off 6 bases at V and 2 bases at J, with 11 bases between the two ends. The CDR3 runs to 14 residues. CDR3 bases: TGTGCCAGCAGTCCACCGGGTGGCAATCAGCCCCAGCATTTT. This sequence encodes CASSPPGGNQPQHF.